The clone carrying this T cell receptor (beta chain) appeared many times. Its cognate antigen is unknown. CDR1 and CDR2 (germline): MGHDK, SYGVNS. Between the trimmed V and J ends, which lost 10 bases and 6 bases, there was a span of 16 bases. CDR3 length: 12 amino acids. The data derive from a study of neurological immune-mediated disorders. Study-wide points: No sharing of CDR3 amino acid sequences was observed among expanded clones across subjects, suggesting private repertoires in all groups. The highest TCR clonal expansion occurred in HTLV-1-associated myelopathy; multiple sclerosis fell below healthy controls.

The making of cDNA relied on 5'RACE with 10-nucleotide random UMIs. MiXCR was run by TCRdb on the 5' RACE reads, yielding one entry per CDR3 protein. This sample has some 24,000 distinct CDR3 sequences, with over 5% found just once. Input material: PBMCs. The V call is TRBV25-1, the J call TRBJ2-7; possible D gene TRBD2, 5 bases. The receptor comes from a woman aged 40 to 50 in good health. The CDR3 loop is CATVRTRGEQYF. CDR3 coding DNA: TGTGCCACCGTCCGTACTCGGGGCGAGCAGTACTTC.